These 32 T cell receptor beta chains share one sample of origin, sequenced in a study of blood T cell repertoires in COVID-19. The assay was immunoSEQ multiplex PCR, and TCRdb's table has in-frame clones only and misses some. This sample has some 290,000 clones, with about nine tenths found just once. The source material was PBMCs or T cells enriched from blood (not recorded which). The receptors stem from a woman aged 40 to 50 with acute COVID-19.

V and J are TRBV6-5 and TRBJ1-2, with D perhaps TRBD1 (5 bases). Germline V CDR1 and CDR2: MNHEY, SVGAGI. CDR3 size: 12 residues. V was pared by 5 bases and J by 7 bases, with 11 bases between. The DNA for the CDR3 is TGTGCCAGCAGTCCCGGGGGGGGTGGCTACACCTTC. It specifies CASSPGGGGYTF.

This clone was seen just once. The chain couples TRBV18 to TRBJ1-1; D is undetermined. The CDR3 extends over 17 amino acids. Germline V CDR1 and CDR2: KGHSH, LQKENI. Trimming took off 1 base at V and 0 bases at J, with 15 bases between the two ends. The CDR3 region is CASSPRAGLLLNTEAFF. The CDR3 region has the DNA TGTGCCAGCTCACCACGGGCAGGACTACTTTTGAACACTGAAGCTTTCTTT.

DNA of the CDR3: TGTGCCAGCAGCCCAACGACAGGGGGCTTTAAAAACATTCAGTACTTC. This sequence encodes CASSPTTGGFKNIQYF. The chain uses TRBV11-3 and TRBJ2-4; 10 bases match TRBD1. The CDR3 runs 16 residues. Trimming took 5 bases from V and 4 from J; bases not matched to a gene: 8. The V gene's germline CDR1 is SGHNT and CDR2 YENEEA. The full variable domain, rest sourced from reference TRBV11-3 and TRBJ2-4, is EAGVVQSPRYKIIEKKQPVAFWCNPISGHNTLYWYLQNLGQGPELLIRYENEEAVDDSQLPKDRFSAERLKGVDSTLKIQPAELGDSAVYLCASSPTTGGFKNIQYFGAGTRLSVL.

The V and J genes are TRBV28 and TRBJ1-1, with TRBD1 identical over 7 bases. CDR1 is MDHEN and CDR2 is SYDVKM in the germline V gene. The CDR3 length is 15 residues. The junction had 4 bases not matched to a gene; V was cut back by 3 bases and J by 0 bases. The CDR3 DNA sequence: TGTGCCAGCAGTTTCGCGACAGGGCTGAACACTGAAGCTTTCTTT. Protein sequence: CASSFATGLNTEAFF.

A few counts support this clone. Other DNA variants within this sample encode the same CDR3. The chain recombines TRBV28 with TRBJ1-1; D gene uncertain. There are 13 residues in the CDR3. From germline, CDR1 is MDHEN and CDR2 SYDVKM. Between the trimmed V and J ends, which lost 2 bases and 2 bases, there was a span of 6 bases. CDR3 residues: CASSLRRNTEAFF. CDR3 nucleotides: TGTGCCAGCAGTTTACGTAGAAACACTGAAGCTTTCTTT.

The genes are TRBV5-5 and TRBJ2-1; a weak D match, TRBD1 (6 bases). Germline CDR1 reads SGHKS; CDR2 reads YYEKEE (reference sequence). The CDR3 extends over 15 amino acids. V gave up 4 bases and J gave up 2 bases, with 13 bases separating them. CDR3 nucleotide sequence: TGTGCCAGCAGCCCAGGACAGTCTACCTACAATGAGCAGTTCTTC. Amino acids: CASSPGQSTYNEQFF.

This chain joins TRBV11-2 and TRBJ2-1; 11 bases map to TRBD1. Germline V gives CDR1 SGHAT, CDR2 FQNNGV. The CDR3 has 18 amino acids. Trimming removed 1 base from V and 1 base from J; junction bases left unmatched: 6. Written as DNA, the CDR3 is TGTGCCAGCAGCTTAGCCCCGGGACAGGGGGTATCCTACAATGAGCAGTTCTTC. Protein: CASSLAPGQGVSYNEQFF.

V usage is TRBV7-6 and J usage is TRBJ2-5; 12 nucleotides line up with TRBD2. Losses at the gene ends were 2 bases for V and 9 bases for J; bases not matched to a gene: 10. Germline CDR1 reads SGHVS; CDR2 reads FNYEAQ. The CDR3 spans 16 residues. CDR3 in amino acids: CASSLRLAGDQGAQYF. CDR3 nucleotide sequence: TGTGCCAGCAGCTTAAGACTAGCGGGGGACCAAGGGGCCCAGTACTTC.

The chain is built from TRBV29-1 and TRBJ2-1; D is possibly TRBD2 (6 bases). Trimming stripped 2 bases from V and 3 bases from J, with 8 bases between. The CDR3 runs to 13 residues. Germline CDR1 SQVTM, CDR2 ANQGSEA. CDR3 bases: TGCAGCGTTGAACCGGGGGACTACAATGAGCAGTTCTTC. Amino acid sequence: CSVEPGDYNEQFF.

The gene calls are TRBV7-2 and TRBJ2-1; 9 bases are shared with TRBD1. CDR3 length: 19 amino acids. CDR1 is SGHTA, CDR2 FQGNSA, per germline. V dropped 0 bases and J dropped 6; count of bases not matched to a gene: 15. CDR3 amino acids: CASSLARGVRGQGRNEQFF. The CDR3 DNA sequence: TGTGCCAGCAGCTTAGCGCGGGGTGTTAGGGGACAGGGTCGCAATGAGCAGTTCTTC.

The chain combines TRBV18 with TRBJ2-3; 10 bases are shared with TRBD2. V trimming: 8 bases; J trimming: 2 bases; junction bases outside the gene matches: 4. CDR1 KGHSH and CDR2 LQKENI come from the germline V gene. The length of the CDR3 is 14 residues. The CDR3 reads CASEGLADTDTQYF. The CDR3 DNA reads as TGTGCCAGCGAAGGACTAGCGGACACAGATACGCAGTATTTT.

The CDR3 is CAWSADKSTEAFF. The CDR3 coding sequence is TGTGCCTGGAGTGCAGACAAAAGCACTGAAGCTTTCTTT. The chain combines TRBV30 with TRBJ1-1, with D uncertain. The CDR3 contains 13 residues. Germline V gene data show CDR1 as GTSNPN and CDR2 as SVGIG (reference sequence). The V and J ends lost 1 base and 4 bases respectively, with 10 bases between them.

The V gene is TRBV19, the J gene TRBJ2-1, with TRBD2 matching 13 bases. Germline CDR1 LNHDA, CDR2 SQIVND (reference sequence). CDR3 length: 16 residues. With V trimmed by 7 bases and J by 8 bases, 11 bases remained unmatched. The CDR3 sequence: CASTQSTSGRADEQFF. CDR3 coding DNA: TGTGCCAGTACCCAATCCACTAGCGGGAGGGCCGATGAGCAGTTCTTC.

The chain uses TRBV2 and TRBJ2-7; 10 bases are a match to TRBD1. V dropped 6 bases and J dropped 6; count of bases not matched to a gene: 2. CDR1 is SNHLY, CDR2 FYNNEI, per germline. CDR3 length: 12 amino acids. CDR3 sequence reads: CASSWTGGEQYF. As DNA, the CDR3 is TGTGCCAGCAGCTGGACAGGGGGCGAGCAGTACTTC.

The chain links TRBV10-3 to TRBJ2-3; weak D call: TRBD1 (7 bases). The CDR3 extends over 14 amino acids. The germline V and J ends were trimmed by 2 bases and 10 bases, with 16 bases remaining between them. Per germline, CDR1 ENHRY and CDR2 SYGVKD. For the CDR3, the DNA is TGTGCCATCAGTGAGACATCAGGGGGGAAACCGCAGTATTTT. Amino acids: CAISETSGGKPQYF.

The chain joins TRBV24-1 to TRBJ1-1, with 8 positions matching TRBD1. Losses at the gene ends were 7 bases for V and 0 bases for J; bases not matched to a gene: 0. Germline V gene lookup returns CDR1 KGHDR and CDR2 SFDVKD. The length of the CDR3 is 13 residues. CDR3 amino acids: CATRQGVNTEAFF. The DNA of the CDR3 is TGTGCCACCAGACAGGGGGTGAACACTGAAGCTTTCTTT.

The chain combines TRBV19 with TRBJ1-1; 9 nucleotides agree with TRBD1. Germline CDR1 and CDR2: LNHDA and SQIVND (reference sequence). The ends lost 4 bases at V and 1 base at J; junction bases unmatched: 4. The CDR3 is made up of 15 amino acids. The CDR3 reads CASSRQGGTNTEAFF. The CDR3 coding sequence is TGTGCCAGTAGTAGACAGGGGGGGACGAACACTGAAGCTTTCTTT.

This clone showed up just once. This sequence joins TRBV5-1 and TRBJ2-7; the match to TRBD1 covers 10 bases. V lost 4 bases to trimming and J lost 5 bases; unmatched junction nucleotides: 3. The CDR3 length is 13 residues. The germline V gene encodes CDR1 SGHRS and CDR2 YFSETQ. The CDR3, as DNA: TGCGCCAGCAGCAGACAGGGGGCGGACGAGCAGTACTTC. Translation gives CASSRQGADEQYF.

The gene calls are TRBV7-9 and TRBJ2-5; tentative D call: TRBD1 (6 bases). The CDR3 is 16 amino acids. V was trimmed by 1 base and J by 1 base, leaving 13 bases between them. Germline CDR1 and CDR2: SEHNR and FQNEAQ (reference sequence). CDR3 protein: CASSLGGTMGQETQYF. CDR3 bases: TGTGCCAGCAGCTTAGGAGGGACAATGGGCCAAGAGACCCAGTACTTC.

The V gene is TRBV7-2, the J gene TRBJ2-7; 7 bases align to TRBD2. This CDR3 comprises 13 residues. The V gene end was trimmed by 5 bases and the J gene end by 4 bases; junction bases not matched to a gene: 5. Germline loops: CDR1 SGHTA, CDR2 FQGNSA. As DNA, the CDR3 is TGTGCCAGCAGCACCGGACTAGGTTACGAGCAGTACTTC. Encoded protein: CASSTGLGYEQYF.

The rearrangement joins TRBV5-4 to TRBJ2-3; 8 nucleotides match TRBD1. Germline CDR1 and CDR2: SGHNT and YYREEE (reference sequence). The CDR3 runs to 13 residues. V lost 3 bases, J lost 4 bases, and 1 base stayed unmatched. The CDR3, as DNA: TGTGCCAGCAGCTCGACAGGGGCAGATACGCAGTATTTT. Its translation is CASSSTGADTQYF.

V and J are TRBV10-3 and TRBJ1-1; D is ambiguous. Trimming removed 4 bases from V and 2 bases from J, with 11 bases in between. Germline loops: CDR1 ENHRY, CDR2 SYGVKD. The CDR3 is 14 residues long. DNA for the CDR3: TGTGCCATCAGTGTTTCGCGGGAAAACACTGAAGCTTTCTTT. Translating gives CAISVSRENTEAFF.

This clone was found a few times. The CDR3 bases are TGTGCCAGTAGTAGTTGGGGACAAGGGAACACTGAAGCTTTCTTT. It yields the protein CASSSWGQGNTEAFF. V usage is TRBV19 and J usage is TRBJ1-1; D is possibly TRBD1 (6 bases). CDR1 LNHDA and CDR2 SQIVND come from the germline V gene (reference sequence). Between the trimmed V and J ends, which lost 4 bases and 1 base, there was a span of 13 bases. This CDR3 contains 15 residues.

This chain uses TRBV6-5 with TRBJ2-7; 7 bases align to TRBD1. V gave up 5 bases and J gave up 5 bases; unmatched junction bases: 12. CDR3 length: 15 amino acids. Germline V gene data show CDR1 as MNHEY and CDR2 as SVGAGI. CDR3 loop: CASSNAQGSQHEQYF. The CDR3 DNA is TGTGCCAGCAGTAACGCACAGGGGTCCCAACACGAGCAGTACTTC.

V is TRBV9 and J is TRBJ1-6; no definite D call. This CDR3 is built from 19 residues. V was shortened by 0 bases and J by 4 bases, with 20 bases between the two germline ends. Per germline, CDR1 SGDLS and CDR2 YYNGEE. The CDR3 protein is CASSVVGQTGTAYNSPLHF. CDR3 DNA: TGTGCCAGCAGCGTAGTTGGGCAGACCGGAACCGCATATAATTCACCCCTCCACTTT.

The rearrangement joins TRBV3-1 (or the pseudogene TRBV3-2) to TRBJ2-6, with 10 bases identical to TRBD2. J was trimmed by 0 bases and V by 4 bases; bases with no gene match: 9. Per the germline V gene, CDR1 is LGHDT and CDR2 is YNNKEL (reference sequence). The CDR3 is 19 residues long. The CDR3 region has the DNA TGTGCCAGCAGCCCACTTAGCGGGGGGCTCTTCTCTGGGGCCAACGTCCTGACTTTC. Its protein is CASSPLSGGLFSGANVLTF.

This chain connects TRBV2 to TRBJ1-1; tentatively, D is TRBD1 (5 bases). The germline V and J ends were trimmed by 4 bases and 2 bases, with 8 bases remaining between them. The CDR3 loop spans 13 amino acids. The V gene's germline CDR1 is SNHLY and CDR2 FYNNEI. CDR3: CASSATVNTEAFF. CDR3 bases: TGTGCCAGCAGTGCGACAGTTAACACTGAAGCTTTCTTT. The variable domain in full, completed from reference TRBV2 and TRBJ1-1, reads EPEVTQTPSHQVTQMGQEVILRCVPISNHLYFYWYRQILGQKVEFLVSFYNNEISEKSEIFDDQFSVERPDGSNFTLKIRSTKLEDSAMYFCASSATVNTEAFFGQGTRLTVV.

The rearrangement joins TRBV7-3 to TRBJ1-2; D call uncertain. The CDR3 covers 16 residues. Trimming shortened V by 2 bases and J by 6 bases, and 19 bases separated the two germline ends. From germline, CDR1 is SGHTA and CDR2 FQGTGA. The CDR3 region is CASSLSGNTPGNGYTF. CDR3 coding DNA: TGTGCCAGCAGCTTATCGGGAAATACCCCTGGGAATGGCTACACCTTC.

V gene TRBV4-2 combines with J gene TRBJ2-7; D is uncertain. In germline, CDR1 is LGHNA, CDR2 YNFKEQ. This CDR3 contains 14 residues. V lost 0 bases to trimming and J lost 0 bases, with 6 bases between them. The CDR3 nucleotides are TGTGCCAGCAGCCAAGAAGAGAGCTCCTACGAGCAGTACTTC. Protein sequence: CASSQEESSYEQYF.

The chain employs TRBV30 and TRBJ2-1, with 9 positions matching TRBD2. The CDR3 has 15 residues. V lost 3 bases to trimming and J lost 9 bases; unmatched junction nucleotides: 12. CDR1 and CDR2 (germline): GTSNPN, SVGIG (reference sequence). CDR3 DNA sequence: TGTGCCTGGAGAGGTAGTGGCGGGGGGGCCGGTGAGCAGTTCTTC. Its protein is CAWRGSGGGAGEQFF.

The chain is built from TRBV11-1 and TRBJ1-1; D is possibly TRBD1 (5 bases). This CDR3 has 16 residues. CDR1 SGHAT and CDR2 FQDESV come from the germline V gene (reference sequence). The ends were cut back, 5 bases at V and 0 bases at J, with 16 bases in the middle. The CDR3 reads CASSHYLDTLNTEAFF. CDR3 bases: TGTGCCAGCAGCCATTATCTGGACACCTTGAACACTGAAGCTTTCTTT.

The chain links TRBV21-1 to TRBJ2-7; TRBD1 is the table's D call, not checked against the DNA. TRBV21-1 is a pseudogene locus. The CDR3 length is 16 residues. The CDR3: CASSKKDNAHSYEQYF. For the CDR3, the DNA is TGTGCCAGCAGCAAAAAGGACAACGCCCACTCCTACGAGCAGTACTTC.